The 11 T cell receptor beta chains given below trace back to one sample, sequenced in a study of CD8 T cells in Susac syndrome. RNA totalling roughly 0.45 to 1 ug underwent reverse transcription with random hexamers. TCRdb fed the immunoSEQ multiplex PCR reads into MiXCR, producing one record per CDR3 protein. The sample has 65,000 to 85,000 distinct CDR3 sequences, roughly 92% seen once. The sequencing sample was made of CD8+ T cells from PBMCs. The receptors were gathered from a human donor with Susac syndrome.

V is TRBV20-1 and J is TRBJ2-7, with 7 positions matching TRBD1. V was pared by 4 bases and J by 0 bases, with 3 bases of the junction left unmatched. Germline-derived CDR1 and CDR2 are DFQATT and SNEGSKA (reference sequence). This CDR3 contains 13 residues. In DNA form, the CDR3 reads TGCAGTGCTACCCCAGGGGGCTCCTACGAGCAGTACTTC. Protein sequence: CSATPGGSYEQYF.

There are a few counts of this clonotype. The chain carries TRBV18 and TRBJ2-1; unclear D gene. The germline V gene has CDR1 KGHSH and CDR2 LQKENI. This CDR3 is 16 amino acids long. V was shortened by 2 bases and J by 5 bases, with 16 bases between the two germline ends. The CDR3 region has the DNA TGTGCCAGCTCACCAAAAGGGCCCAAGAATCACAATGAGCAGTTCTTC. It translates to CASSPKGPKNHNEQFF.

This clonotype has just a few counts. The rearrangement links TRBV11-2 to TRBJ2-5, with TRBD2 as a possible D gene (7 bases). Trimming pared 5 bases from V and 4 bases from J, leaving 17 bases between. CDR3 length: 15 residues. From germline, CDR1 is SGHAT and CDR2 FQNNGV. CDR3 sequence (DNA): TGTGCCAGCAGCCCCAGGGGCCGGGGGGTAGAGACCCAGTACTTC. Translating it yields CASSPRGRGVETQYF.

V is TRBV12-3 or TRBV12-4 and J is TRBJ2-2; the match to TRBD1 covers 7 bases. With V trimmed by 3 bases and J by 5 bases, 0 bases remained unmatched. The CDR3 has 13 amino acids. In DNA, the CDR3 is TGTGCCAGCAGTTTCAGGGGGACCGGGGAGCTGTTTTTT. Residues: CASSFRGTGELFF.

The chain has TRBV7-9 and TRBJ2-6; D gene unclear. The length of the CDR3 is 14 residues. V lost 3 bases to trimming and J lost 1 base, with 4 bases between them. The V gene's germline CDR1 is SEHNR and CDR2 FQNEAQ (reference sequence). CDR3 bases: TGTGCCAGCAGCTTGACTTCTGGGGCCAACGTCCTGACTTTC. Protein product: CASSLTSGANVLTF.

This chain uses TRBV28 with TRBJ2-1; D may be TRBD2 (6 bases). Germline CDR1 is MDHEN and CDR2 is SYDVKM. The length of the CDR3 is 17 residues. Deletions cut 6 bases from V and 3 bases from J, with 21 bases between. CDR3 protein: CASRKRATPGDYNEQFF. The CDR3 DNA is TGTGCCAGCAGAAAACGCGCGACACCGGGAGACTACAATGAGCAGTTCTTC.

The chain joins TRBV21-1 to TRBJ1-5; the D segment call TRBD1 is taken from the table without a DNA check. TRBV21-1 is a recognized pseudogene. The CDR3 loop spans 15 amino acids. The DNA for the CDR3 is TGTGCCAGCAGCAAAACTGACAGGCACAATCAGCCCCAGCATTTT. It is translated as CASSKTDRHNQPQHF.

The chain links TRBV20-1 to TRBJ2-3; 7 positions match TRBD2. The CDR3 is 16 residues long. Germline V gives CDR1 DFQATT, CDR2 SNEGSKA (reference sequence). The trim removed 4 bases at V and 4 bases at J, leaving 14 bases unmatched. The CDR3 DNA reads TGCAGTGCTAAACCCTTCAGCGGGGAGGGGCCAGATACGCAGTATTTT. Protein sequence: CSAKPFSGEGPDTQYF.

CDR3 sequence (DNA): TGCGCCAGCAGCCAAGGCATATACAATGAGCAGTTCTTC. Its protein product is CASSQGIYNEQFF. The chain joins TRBV4-1 to TRBJ2-1; D is unresolved. CDR1 is MGHRA, CDR2 YSYEKL, per germline. The length of the CDR3 is 13 residues. Trimming shortened V by 1 base and J by 4 bases, and 5 bases separated the two germline ends.

The V gene is TRBV20-1, the J gene TRBJ2-3; D uncertain. V lost 6 bases and J 2 bases, leaving 12 bases between the germline ends. The CDR3 covers 13 residues. Germline V gives CDR1 DFQATT, CDR2 SNEGSKA (reference sequence). The CDR3 region is CSAGYQTTDTQYF. CDR3 nucleotide sequence: TGCAGTGCCGGATACCAGACCACAGATACGCAGTATTTT.

The CDR3 coding sequence is TGTGCCAGCAGTTTAATTAGACCGGATGACAATGAGCAGTTCTTC. Encoded protein: CASSLIRPDDNEQFF. The chain couples TRBV27 to TRBJ2-1, with D unclear. Looked up from germline, CDR1 is MNHEY and CDR2 is SMNVEV (reference sequence). The CDR3 runs to 15 residues. The V end lost 2 bases, the J end lost 5 bases, and 13 bases lay between the germline ends.